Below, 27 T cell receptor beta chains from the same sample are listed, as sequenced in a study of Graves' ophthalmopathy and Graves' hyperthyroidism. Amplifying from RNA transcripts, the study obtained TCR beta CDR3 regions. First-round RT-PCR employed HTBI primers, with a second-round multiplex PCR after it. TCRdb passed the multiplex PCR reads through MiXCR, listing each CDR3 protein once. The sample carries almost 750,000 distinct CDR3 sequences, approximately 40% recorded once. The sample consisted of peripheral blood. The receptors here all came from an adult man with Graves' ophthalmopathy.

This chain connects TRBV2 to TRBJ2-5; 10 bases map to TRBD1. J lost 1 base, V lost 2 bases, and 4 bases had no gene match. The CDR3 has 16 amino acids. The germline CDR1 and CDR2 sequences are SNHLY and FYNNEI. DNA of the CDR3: TGTGCCAGCAGTGAAATTGGGACAGGGGTCCAAGAGACCCAGTACTTC. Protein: CASSEIGTGVQETQYF.

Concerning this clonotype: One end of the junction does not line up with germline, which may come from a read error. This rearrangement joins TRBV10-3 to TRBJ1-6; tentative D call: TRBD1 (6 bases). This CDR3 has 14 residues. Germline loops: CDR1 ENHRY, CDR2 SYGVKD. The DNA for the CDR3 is TGTGCCAGCAGTTTACAGGGAACTAATTCACCCCCCCACTTT. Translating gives CASSLQGTNSPPHF.

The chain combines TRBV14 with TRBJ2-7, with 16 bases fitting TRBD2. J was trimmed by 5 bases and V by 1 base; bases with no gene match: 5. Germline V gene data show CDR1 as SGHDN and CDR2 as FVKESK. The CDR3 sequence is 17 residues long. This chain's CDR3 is CASSQVGLAGGPDEQYF. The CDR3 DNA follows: TGTGCCAGCAGCCAAGTGGGACTAGCGGGAGGGCCGGACGAGCAGTACTTC.

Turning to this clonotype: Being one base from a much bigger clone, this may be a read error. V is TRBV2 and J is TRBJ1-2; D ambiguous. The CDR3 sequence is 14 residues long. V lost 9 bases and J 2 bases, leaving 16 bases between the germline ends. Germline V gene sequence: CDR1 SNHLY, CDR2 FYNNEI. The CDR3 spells CARSLASENYGYTF. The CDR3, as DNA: TGTGCCAGGAGTTTAGCGTCCGAAAACTATGGCTACACCTTC. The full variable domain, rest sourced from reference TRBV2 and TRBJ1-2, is EPEVTQTPSHQVTQMGQEVILRCVPISNHLYFYWYRQILGQKVEFLVSFYNNEISEKSEIFDDQFSVERPDGSNFTLKIRSTKLEDSAMYFCARSLASENYGYTFGSGTRLTVV.

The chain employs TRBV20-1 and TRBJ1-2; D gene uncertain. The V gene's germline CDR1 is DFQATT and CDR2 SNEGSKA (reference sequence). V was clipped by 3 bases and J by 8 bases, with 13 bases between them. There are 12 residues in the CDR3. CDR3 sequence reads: CSASIQRRGYTF. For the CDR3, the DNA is TGCAGTGCTAGCATCCAGAGAAGGGGCTACACCTTC.

CDR3 sequence: CSALRQGTPYEQYF. As DNA, the CDR3 is TGCAGTGCTCTCCGACAGGGAACCCCCTACGAGCAGTACTTC. V usage is TRBV20-1 and J usage is TRBJ2-7; 7 bases agree with TRBD1. Trimming at V came to 5 bases and at J to 2 bases, leaving 9 bases not matched to a gene. This CDR3 region has 14 residues. Germline CDR1 reads DFQATT; CDR2 reads SNEGSKA (reference sequence).

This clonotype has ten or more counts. The CDR3 region has the DNA TGTGCCAGCAGCCTGGACAGGGGGGACGGCTACACCTTC. This codes for CASSLDRGDGYTF. The chain employs TRBV7-2 and TRBJ1-2, with 10 bases that match TRBD1. Unmatched junction bases numbered 5, after V lost 5 bases and J lost 8 bases. Germline loops: CDR1 SGHTA, CDR2 FQGNSA. This CDR3 is 13 amino acids long.

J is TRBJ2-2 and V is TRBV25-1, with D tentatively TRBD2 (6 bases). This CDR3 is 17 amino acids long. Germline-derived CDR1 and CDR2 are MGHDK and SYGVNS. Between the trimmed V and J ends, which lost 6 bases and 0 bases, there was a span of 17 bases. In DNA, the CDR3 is TGTGCCAGCAGCCAAGACTGGGAGGAATCGAACACCGGGGAGCTGTTTTTT. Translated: CASSQDWEESNTGELFF. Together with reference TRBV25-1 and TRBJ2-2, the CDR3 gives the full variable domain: EADIYQTPRYLVIGTGKKITLECSQTMGHDKMYWYQQDPGMELHLIHYSYGVNSTEKGDLSSESTVSRIRTEHFPLTLESARPSHTSQYLCASSQDWEESNTGELFFGEGSRLTVL.

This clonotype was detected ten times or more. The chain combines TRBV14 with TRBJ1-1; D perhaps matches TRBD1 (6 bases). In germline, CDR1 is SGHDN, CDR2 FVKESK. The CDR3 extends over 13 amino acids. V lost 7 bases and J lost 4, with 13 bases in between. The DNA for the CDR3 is TGTGCCAGCAAAAGGCCACAGGGCACTGAAGCTTTCTTT. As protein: CASKRPQGTEAFF.

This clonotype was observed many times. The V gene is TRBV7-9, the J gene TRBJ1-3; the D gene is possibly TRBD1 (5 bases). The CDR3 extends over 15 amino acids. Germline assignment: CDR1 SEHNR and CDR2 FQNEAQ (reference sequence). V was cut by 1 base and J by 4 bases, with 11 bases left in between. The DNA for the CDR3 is TGTGCCAGCAGCTTAGGGGGCAGCCGGGGAAACACCATATATTTT. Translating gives CASSLGGSRGNTIYF.

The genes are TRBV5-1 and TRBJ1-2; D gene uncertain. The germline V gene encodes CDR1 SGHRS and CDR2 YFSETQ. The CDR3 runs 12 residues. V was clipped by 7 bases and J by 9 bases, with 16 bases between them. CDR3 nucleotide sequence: TGCGCCAGCCGCCAAGAGGCCTCGAGCTACACCTTC. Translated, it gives CASRQEASSYTF.

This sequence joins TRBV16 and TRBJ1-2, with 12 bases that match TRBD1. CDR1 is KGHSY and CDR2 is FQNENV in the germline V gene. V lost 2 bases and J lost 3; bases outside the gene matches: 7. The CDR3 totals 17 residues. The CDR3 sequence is CASSQTRDRGPDYGYTF. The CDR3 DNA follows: TGTGCCAGCAGCCAAACTCGGGACAGGGGGCCGGACTATGGCTACACCTTC.

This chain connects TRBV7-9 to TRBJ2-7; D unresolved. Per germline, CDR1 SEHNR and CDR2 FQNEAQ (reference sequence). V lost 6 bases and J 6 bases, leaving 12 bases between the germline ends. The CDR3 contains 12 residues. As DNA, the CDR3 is TGTGCCAGCAGTCCATCCAACCGCGAGCAGTACTTC. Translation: CASSPSNREQYF.

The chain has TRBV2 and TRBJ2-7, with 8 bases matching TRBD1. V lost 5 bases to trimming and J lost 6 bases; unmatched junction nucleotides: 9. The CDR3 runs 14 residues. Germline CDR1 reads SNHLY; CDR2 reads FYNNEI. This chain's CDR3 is CASSRQGLIGEQYF. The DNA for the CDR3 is TGTGCCAGCAGTCGACAGGGGTTGATCGGCGAGCAGTACTTC.

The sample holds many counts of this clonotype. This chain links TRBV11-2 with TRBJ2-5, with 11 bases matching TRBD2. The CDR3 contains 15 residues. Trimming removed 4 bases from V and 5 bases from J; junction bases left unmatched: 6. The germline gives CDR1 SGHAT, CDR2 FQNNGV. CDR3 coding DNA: TGTGCCAGCAGCTCTACTAGCGGGAGTTGGGAGACCCAGTACTTC. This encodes CASSSTSGSWETQYF.

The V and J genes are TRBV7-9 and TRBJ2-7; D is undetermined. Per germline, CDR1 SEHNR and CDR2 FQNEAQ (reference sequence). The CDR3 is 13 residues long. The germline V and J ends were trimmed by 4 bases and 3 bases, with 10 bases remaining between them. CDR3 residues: CASSSPNVYEQYF. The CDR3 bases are TGTGCCAGCAGCTCACCTAATGTCTACGAGCAGTACTTC.

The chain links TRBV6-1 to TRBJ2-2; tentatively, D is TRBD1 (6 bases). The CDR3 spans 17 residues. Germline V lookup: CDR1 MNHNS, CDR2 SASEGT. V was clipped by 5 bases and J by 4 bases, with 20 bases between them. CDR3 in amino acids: CASSYVRDTRGTGELFF. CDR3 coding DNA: TGTGCCAGCAGTTACGTGAGGGACACTCGGGGCACCGGGGAGCTGTTTTTT.

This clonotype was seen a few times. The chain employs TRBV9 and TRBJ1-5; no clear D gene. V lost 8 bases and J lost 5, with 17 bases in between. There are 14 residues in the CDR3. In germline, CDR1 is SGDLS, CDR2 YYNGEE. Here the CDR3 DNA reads TGTGCCAGGATTGAGGACCTCGGGGATCAGCCCCAGCATTTT. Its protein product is CARIEDLGDQPQHF.

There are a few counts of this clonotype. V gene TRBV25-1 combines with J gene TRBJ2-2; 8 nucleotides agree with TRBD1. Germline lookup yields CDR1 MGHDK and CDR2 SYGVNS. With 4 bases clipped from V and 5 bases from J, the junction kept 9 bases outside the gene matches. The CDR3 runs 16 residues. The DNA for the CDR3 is TGTGCCAGCAGTGTATTCTGGACAGGGAAAACCGGGGAGCTGTTTTTT. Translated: CASSVFWTGKTGELFF.

CDR3 protein: CSASPPIPGQGHYEQYF. In nucleotides, the CDR3 is TGCAGTGCTAGCCCCCCCATCCCAGGACAGGGGCACTACGAGCAGTACTTC. This rearrangement joins TRBV20-1 to TRBJ2-7; 9 bases agree with TRBD1. The CDR3 runs to 17 residues. Germline lookup yields CDR1 DFQATT and CDR2 SNEGSKA (reference sequence). The junction had 15 bases not matched to a gene; V was cut back by 3 bases and J by 3 bases.

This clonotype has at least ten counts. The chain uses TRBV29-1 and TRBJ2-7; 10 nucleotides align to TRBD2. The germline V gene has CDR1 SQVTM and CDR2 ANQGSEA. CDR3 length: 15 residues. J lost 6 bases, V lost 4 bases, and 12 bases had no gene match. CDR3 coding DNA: TGCAGCGTTGCTTGGGCTAGCGGGAGTACGGGCGAGCAGTACTTC. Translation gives CSVAWASGSTGEQYF.

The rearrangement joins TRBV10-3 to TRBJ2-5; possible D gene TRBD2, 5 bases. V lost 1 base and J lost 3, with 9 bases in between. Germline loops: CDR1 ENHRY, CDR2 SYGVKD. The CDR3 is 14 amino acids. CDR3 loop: CAISEYPLEETQYF. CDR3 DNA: TGTGCCATCAGTGAGTACCCACTAGAAGAGACCCAGTACTTC.

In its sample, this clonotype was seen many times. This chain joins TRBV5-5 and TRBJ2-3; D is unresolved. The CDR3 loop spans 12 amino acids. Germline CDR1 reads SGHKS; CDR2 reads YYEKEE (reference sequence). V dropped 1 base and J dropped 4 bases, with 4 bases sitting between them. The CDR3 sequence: CASSLNSDTQYF. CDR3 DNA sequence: TGTGCCAGCAGCTTGAACTCAGATACGCAGTATTTT. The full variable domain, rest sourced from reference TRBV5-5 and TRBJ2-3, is DAGVTQSPTHLIKTRGQQVTLRCSPISGHKSVSWYQQVLGQGPQFIFQYYEKEERGRGNFPDRFSARQFPNYSSELNVNALLLGDSALYLCASSLNSDTQYFGPGTRLTVL.

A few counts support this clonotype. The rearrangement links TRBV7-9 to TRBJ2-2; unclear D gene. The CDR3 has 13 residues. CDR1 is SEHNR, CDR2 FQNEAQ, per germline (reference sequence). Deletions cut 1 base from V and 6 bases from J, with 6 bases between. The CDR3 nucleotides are TGTGCCAGCAGCTTAGGTCTAGCCGGGGAGCTGTTTTTT. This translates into CASSLGLAGELFF.

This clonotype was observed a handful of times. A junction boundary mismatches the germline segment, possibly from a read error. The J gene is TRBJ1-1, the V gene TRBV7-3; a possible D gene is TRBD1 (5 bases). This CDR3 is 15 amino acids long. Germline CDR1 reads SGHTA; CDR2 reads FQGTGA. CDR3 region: CTSSLPGTRNTEAFF. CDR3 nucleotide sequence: TGTACCAGCAGCCTCCCCGGGACCAGGAACACTGAAGCTTTCTTT.

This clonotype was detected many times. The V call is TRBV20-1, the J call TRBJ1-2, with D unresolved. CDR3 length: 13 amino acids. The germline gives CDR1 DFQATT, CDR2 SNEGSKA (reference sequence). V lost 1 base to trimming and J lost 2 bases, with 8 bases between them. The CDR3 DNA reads TGCAGTGCTAGAGTGGCGGGGAACTATGGCTACACCTTC. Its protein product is CSARVAGNYGYTF.

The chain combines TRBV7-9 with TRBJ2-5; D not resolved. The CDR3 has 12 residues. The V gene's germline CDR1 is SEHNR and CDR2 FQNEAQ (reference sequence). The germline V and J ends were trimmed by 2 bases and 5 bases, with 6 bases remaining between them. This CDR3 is CASSLFVETQYF. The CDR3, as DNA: TGTGCCAGCAGCTTATTTGTCGAGACCCAGTACTTC.